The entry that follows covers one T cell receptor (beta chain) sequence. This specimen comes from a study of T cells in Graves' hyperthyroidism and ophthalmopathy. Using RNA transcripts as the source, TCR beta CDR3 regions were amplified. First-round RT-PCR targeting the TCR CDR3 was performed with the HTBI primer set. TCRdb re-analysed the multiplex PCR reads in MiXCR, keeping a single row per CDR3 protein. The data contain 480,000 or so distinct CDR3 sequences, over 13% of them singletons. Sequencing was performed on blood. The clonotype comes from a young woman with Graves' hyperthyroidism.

CDR3 DNA sequence: TGTGCCAGCAGCCGCCAGACAGTACCCTCGGACGAGCAGTACTTC. Translation gives CASSRQTVPSDEQYF. The rearrangement joins TRBV14 to TRBJ2-7, with D perhaps TRBD1 (5 bases). V lost 4 bases and J lost 5, with 18 bases in between. Per germline, CDR1 SGHDN and CDR2 FVKESK. CDR3 length: 15 residues. The full variable domain, its missing parts supplied by reference TRBV14 and TRBJ2-7, is EAGVTQFPSHSVIEKGQTVTLRCDPISGHDNLYWYRRVMGKEIKFLLHFVKESKQDESGMPNNRFLAERTGGTYSTLKVQPAELEDSGVYFCASSRQTVPSDEQYFGPGTRLTVT.